Listed below are T cell receptor beta chains from one sample, sequenced in a study of blood T cell repertoires in COVID-19. Sequenced by immunoSEQ multiplex PCR; TCRdb stores in-frame clones only, minus some. The sample consists of 200,000 to 250,000 clones, roughly nine tenths of them appearing once. Sequencing input: peripheral blood. The receptor set was obtained from a man aged 55 to 69 with acute or convalescent COVID-19. Both conserved end residues are part of each CDR3. The order of the fields is clone size, J gene, D gene, V gene, CDR3 protein, CDR3 DNA. A D gene is named only where the DNA matches it firmly. The size of a clone is reported for some rows only, either as once, few or many, or as a class for expanded clones.

abundance: .
j_gene: TRBJ2-4
d_gene: .
v_gene: TRBV28
CDR3aa: CASSPQAQNIQYF
CDR3nt: TGTGCCAGCAGTCCCCAGGCGCAAAACATTCAGTACTTC

abundance: .
j_gene: TRBJ1-1
d_gene: TRBD1
v_gene: TRBV10-1
CDR3aa: CASHRDRVFRTEAFF
CDR3nt: TGCGCCAGCCACCGGGACAGGGTCTTTAGAACTGAAGCTTTCTTT

abundance: .
j_gene: TRBJ2-1
d_gene: TRBD2
v_gene: TRBV19
CDR3aa: CASSIGEGSSYNEQFF
CDR3nt: TGTGCCAGTAGTATAGGGGAGGGGAGCTCCTACAATGAGCAGTTCTTC

abundance: .
j_gene: TRBJ1-6
d_gene: TRBD1
v_gene: TRBV19
CDR3aa: CASSSTGGNSPLHF
CDR3nt: TGTGCCAGTAGTTCTACAGGGGGCAATTCACCCCTCCACTTT

abundance: .
j_gene: TRBJ2-3
d_gene: TRBD2
v_gene: TRBV29-1
CDR3aa: CSVGRSGGATDTQYF
CDR3nt: TGCAGCGTTGGACGGAGCGGGGGAGCCACAGATACGCAGTATTTT

abundance: .
j_gene: TRBJ1-1
d_gene: TRBD1
v_gene: TRBV6-5
CDR3aa: CASSYGQGTAFF
CDR3nt: TGTGCCAGCAGTTACGGACAGGGGACGGCTTTCTTT

abundance: .
j_gene: TRBJ1-5
d_gene: .
v_gene: TRBV2
CDR3aa: CASSAIRARNQPQHF
CDR3nt: TGTGCCAGCAGTGCAATCAGGGCGCGGAATCAGCCCCAGCATTTT

abundance: .
j_gene: TRBJ2-2
d_gene: TRBD2
v_gene: TRBV3-1/TRBV3-2
CDR3aa: CASSQVFPSGRSTGELFF
CDR3nt: TGTGCCAGCAGCCAAGTCTTCCCAAGCGGGAGGAGTACCGGGGAGCTGTTTTTT

abundance: few
j_gene: TRBJ2-1
d_gene: .
v_gene: TRBV30
CDR3aa: CAWSRRGGRDNEQFF
CDR3nt: TGTGCCTGGAGTAGGCGTGGCGGGCGGGACAATGAGCAGTTCTTC

abundance: .
j_gene: TRBJ2-3
d_gene: .
v_gene: TRBV7-9
CDR3aa: CASSPTGGQPTDTQYF
CDR3nt: TGTGCCAGCAGCCCAACCGGGGGTCAACCCACAGATACGCAGTATTTT

abundance: .
j_gene: TRBJ2-1
d_gene: TRBD1
v_gene: TRBV7-2
CDR3aa: CASSFDRGQHNEQFF
CDR3nt: TGTGCCAGCAGCTTCGACAGGGGGCAGCACAATGAGCAGTTCTTC

abundance: .
j_gene: TRBJ2-1
d_gene: .
v_gene: TRBV4-3
CDR3aa: CASSQAPSGEQFF
CDR3nt: TGCGCCAGCAGCCAAGCCCCCTCGGGAGAGCAGTTCTTC

abundance: .
j_gene: TRBJ2-5
d_gene: TRBD2
v_gene: TRBV2
CDR3aa: CASSEVGTSGRTVVGTQYF
CDR3nt: TGTGCCAGCAGTGAAGTGGGGACTAGCGGGAGGACGGTTGTGGGGACCCAGTACTTC

abundance: .
j_gene: TRBJ1-1
d_gene: TRBD1
v_gene: TRBV28
CDR3aa: CASITGTGRRDTEAFF
CDR3nt: TGTGCCAGCATCACCGGGACAGGGCGGAGGGACACTGAAGCTTTCTTT

abundance: .
j_gene: TRBJ2-7
d_gene: .
v_gene: TRBV28
CDR3aa: CASTQRGLPYEQYF
CDR3nt: TGTGCCAGCACTCAGAGAGGGTTACCCTACGAGCAGTACTTC

abundance: .
j_gene: TRBJ1-2
d_gene: .
v_gene: TRBV28
CDR3aa: CATQGGGDNYGYTF
CDR3nt: TGTGCCACCCAGGGAGGGGGGGATAACTATGGCTACACCTTC

abundance: .
j_gene: TRBJ1-4
d_gene: .
v_gene: TRBV5-4
CDR3aa: CASSYKTQSNEKLFF
CDR3nt: TGTGCCAGCAGCTACAAGACACAGAGCAATGAAAAACTGTTTTTT

abundance: .
j_gene: TRBJ2-7
d_gene: .
v_gene: TRBV7-2
CDR3aa: CASSSNGYEQYF
CDR3nt: TGTGCCAGCAGCTCTAACGGGTACGAGCAGTACTTC

abundance: .
j_gene: TRBJ2-3
d_gene: .
v_gene: TRBV9
CDR3aa: CASSATSRHEMNTQYF
CDR3nt: TGTGCCAGCAGCGCAACCTCCCGACACGAGATGAATACGCAGTATTTT

abundance: .
j_gene: TRBJ1-2
d_gene: TRBD1
v_gene: TRBV6-6
CDR3aa: CASSYVTGGGYTF
CDR3nt: TGTGCCAGCAGTTACGTGACAGGGGGCGGCTACACCTTC

abundance: .
j_gene: TRBJ2-7
d_gene: .
v_gene: TRBV21-1
CDR3aa: CASSKADFTSGSDWIYEQYF
CDR3nt: TGTGCCAGCAGCAAAGCGGATTTCACTAGCGGGAGCGACTGGATTTACGAGCAGTACTTC

abundance: .
j_gene: TRBJ2-2
d_gene: .
v_gene: TRBV19
CDR3aa: CASNHRVVGNTGELFF
CDR3nt: TGTGCCAGTAATCATCGGGTAGTTGGGAACACCGGGGAGCTGTTTTTT

abundance: .
j_gene: TRBJ2-1
d_gene: .
v_gene: TRBV28
CDR3aa: CASSSTGTRASGQQFF
CDR3nt: TGTGCCAGCAGTTCCACAGGGACGAGGGCTTCCGGCCAGCAGTTCTTC

abundance: .
j_gene: TRBJ1-4
d_gene: .
v_gene: TRBV6-5
CDR3aa: CASSLGPAEKLFF
CDR3nt: TGTGCCAGCAGCCTGGGCCCCGCGGAAAAACTGTTTTTT